A single sample gave rise to the 17 T cell receptor beta chains below, sequenced in a study of spatial heterogeneity in lung cancer. Study-wide findings and caveats: Within tumors, counts of expanded alpha and beta TCRs tracked tumor mutation counts.

The time point was: sample taken at primary tumor resection. TCRdb reprocessed the 5' RACE reads via MiXCR and lists one record per CDR3 protein. The profile covers about 9,800 distinct CDR3 sequences, with nearly 6.5% appearing a single time and around 10% taken by the ten largest. These receptors are not linked to any known antigen. Sequences were derived from lung tumor tissue, sampled at surgery. The receptor set was obtained from a male donor with early-stage non-small cell lung cancer.

This clonotype was observed many times. The chain recombines TRBV14 with TRBJ2-3, with 8 nucleotides matching TRBD2. With V trimmed by 3 bases and J by 3 bases, 8 bases remained unmatched. CDR3 length: 16 amino acids. Looked up from germline, CDR1 is SGHDN and CDR2 is FVKESK. CDR3 DNA: TGTGCCAGCAGCCAGCGATTAGCGGGAAAGACAGATACGCAGTATTTT. This encodes CASSQRLAGKTDTQYF.

This clonotype came up many times. The rearrangement joins TRBV28 to TRBJ2-2; D is possibly TRBD1 or TRBD2 (5 bases each). Germline V CDR1 and CDR2: MDHEN, SYDVKM. Between the trimmed V and J ends, which lost 9 bases and 0 bases, there was a span of 11 bases. This CDR3 has 14 residues. The CDR3 DNA follows: TGTGCCAGTGGGACCGACTCGAACACCGGGGAGCTGTTTTTT. This sequence encodes CASGTDSNTGELFF.

There are many counts of this clonotype. DNA of the CDR3: TGCAGTGCTGGGACTAGCGGTCCAGGGGGAGGTACGCAGTATTTT. The encoded protein is CSAGTSGPGGGTQYF. The chain joins TRBV20-1 to TRBJ2-3; 11 bases map to TRBD2. The CDR3 length is 15 residues. CDR1 is DFQATT, CDR2 SNEGSKA, per germline (reference sequence). Trimming took 5 bases from V and 8 from J; bases not matched to a gene: 12.

This clonotype turned up a few times. J is TRBJ2-2 and V is TRBV5-1; D is ambiguous. Germline CDR1 SGHRS, CDR2 YFSETQ. There are 14 residues in the CDR3. Trimming removed 3 bases from V and 4 bases from J, with 10 bases in between. The CDR3 DNA follows: TGCGCCAGCAGCTCCGACCCTTCCACCGGGGAGCTGTTTTTT. Encoded protein: CASSSDPSTGELFF.

This clonotype was seen many times. The chain combines TRBV12-5 with TRBJ2-3; D possibly corresponds to TRBD1 (5 bases). This CDR3 region has 16 residues. In germline, CDR1 is LGHNT, CDR2 FRNRAP. Trimming took off 6 bases at V and 1 base at J, with 17 bases between the two ends. As DNA, the CDR3 is TGTGCTAGTGGCACCAGGGTATTCGAACGCACAGATACGCAGTATTTT. Translation: CASGTRVFERTDTQYF.

This rearrangement joins TRBV20-1 to TRBJ1-6, with D possibly TRBD1 on 5 matching bases. The CDR3 has 15 residues. Between the trimmed V and J ends, which lost 3 bases and 5 bases, there was a span of 14 bases. Per the germline V gene, CDR1 is DFQATT and CDR2 is SNEGSKA (reference sequence). Written as DNA, the CDR3 is TGCAGTGCTAGGGACCCCCAGGGAAATAATTCACCCCTCCACTTT. Amino acids: CSARDPQGNNSPLHF.

Ten or more counts support this clonotype. The rearrangement links TRBV12-3 or TRBV12-4 to TRBJ2-3; TRBD2 matches 13 bases. The CDR3 is made up of 16 amino acids. The V and J ends lost 6 bases and 3 bases, in that order; junction bases with no gene match: 6. Here the CDR3 reads CASSPRGLAGTDTQYF. The CDR3 DNA reads as TGTGCCAGCAGCCCCAGGGGACTAGCGGGAACAGATACGCAGTATTTT.

In its sample, this clonotype was seen many times. The genes are TRBV7-6 and TRBJ1-1; the D is unclear. Germline values: CDR1 SGHVS, CDR2 FNYEAQ. Between the trimmed V and J ends, which lost 2 bases and 1 base, there was a span of 5 bases. CDR3 length: 13 amino acids. The DNA of the CDR3 is TGTGCCAGCAGCTTAACAGCGAACACTGAAGCTTTCTTT. This encodes CASSLTANTEAFF.

This clonotype ranks as medium-sized (0.01 to 0.1%). V gene TRBV27 combines with J gene TRBJ1-3; 10 bases fit TRBD1. V lost 5 bases, J lost 0 bases, and 25 bases stayed unmatched. This CDR3 region has 23 residues. The germline V gene encodes CDR1 MNHEY and CDR2 SMNVEV (reference sequence). CDR3 region: CASSTYTPLPGQGIFDSGNTIYF. For the CDR3, the DNA is TGTGCCAGCAGTACATACACGCCGCTACCGGGACAGGGGATCTTTGACTCTGGAAACACCATATATTTT.

This clonotype was seen at least ten times. The chain joins TRBV20-1 to TRBJ1-1; 7 bases are shared with TRBD1. Germline V lookup: CDR1 DFQATT, CDR2 SNEGSKA (reference sequence). This CDR3 spans 12 amino acids. J lost 5 bases, V lost 6 bases, and 6 bases had no gene match. The CDR3 DNA reads as TGCAGTGCAGAAACACAGGGGACTGAAGCTTTCTTT. Its protein product is CSAETQGTEAFF.

This clonotype was picked up many times. V and J are TRBV9 and TRBJ1-2; no clear D gene. Between the trimmed V and J ends, which lost 0 bases and 8 bases, there was a span of 11 bases. Germline V CDR1 and CDR2: SGDLS, YYNGEE. The CDR3 extends over 13 amino acids. CDR3 sequence: CASSVVGFQGYTF. CDR3 bases: TGTGCCAGCAGCGTAGTGGGATTCCAAGGCTACACCTTC.

This clonotype was counted many times. CDR3 sequence reads: CAISAEFLNTEAFF. CDR3 nucleotide sequence: TGTGCCATCAGTGCAGAGTTTTTGAACACTGAAGCTTTCTTT. The chain combines TRBV10-3 with TRBJ1-1; D remains ambiguous. This CDR3 is 14 amino acids long. Germline V gene sequence: CDR1 ENHRY, CDR2 SYGVKD. The germline V and J ends were trimmed by 4 bases and 0 bases, with 9 bases remaining between them.

This clonotype showed up many times. The V call is TRBV2, the J call TRBJ1-1, with D uncertain. Trimming removed 3 bases from V and 1 base from J, with 9 bases in between. Germline loops: CDR1 SNHLY, CDR2 FYNNEI. CDR3 length: 14 residues. The CDR3 here is CASSDLLANTEAFF. As DNA, the CDR3 is TGTGCCAGCAGTGATTTGCTCGCGAACACTGAAGCTTTCTTT.

This clonotype was picked up many times. This chain uses TRBV7-9 with TRBJ2-1, with 10 bases lining up with TRBD2. The CDR3 is made up of 16 amino acids. Germline CDR1 SEHNR, CDR2 FQNEAQ (reference sequence). V shed 1 base and J 7 bases; nucleotides not matched to a gene: 7. The CDR3 loop reads CASSLEAGGPSNEQFF. The CDR3 DNA reads as TGTGCCAGCAGCTTAGAAGCGGGAGGGCCGAGTAATGAGCAGTTCTTC.

This clonotype is medium-sized. The chain uses TRBV12-3 or TRBV12-4 and TRBJ1-4, with a possible D match to TRBD1 (6 bases). The CDR3 has 14 amino acids. V was clipped by 5 bases and J by 0 bases, with 7 bases between them. The CDR3 DNA reads TGTGCCAGCAGTGGGACACCAACTAATGAAAAACTGTTTTTT. It translates to CASSGTPTNEKLFF.

By frequency in the sample, this clonotype is large. The chain uses TRBV18 and TRBJ1-5, with no clear D. Germline V gives CDR1 KGHSH, CDR2 LQKENI. V lost 3 bases to trimming and J lost 0 bases, with 9 bases between them. The CDR3 contains 15 residues. CDR3 nucleotide sequence: TGTGCCAGCTCACCGGCAGAACATAGCAATCAGCCCCAGCATTTT. It yields the protein CASSPAEHSNQPQHF.

This clonotype was picked up many times. The rearrangement uses TRBV4-1 and TRBJ1-5; no firm D call. This CDR3 region has 14 residues. Trimming took 1 base from V and 5 from J, leaving 9 bases between them. The germline CDR1 and CDR2 sequences are MGHRA and YSYEKL. The CDR3: CASSQVQEDQPQHF. The CDR3 coding sequence is TGCGCCAGCAGCCAAGTCCAGGAGGATCAGCCCCAGCATTTT.